This entry lists 19 T cell receptor beta chains sequenced from one sample in a study of blood T cell repertoires in COVID-19. Libraries were prepared by immunoSEQ multiplex PCR; TCRdb keeps only in-frame clonotypes and omits some of them. The repertoire holds about 220,000 clones, with about 88% as singletons. The sample comprised PBMCs or T cells enriched from blood (not recorded which). These receptors were collected from a woman aged 30 to 39 who had recovered from COVID-19.

The J gene is TRBJ2-7, the V gene TRBV9, with no clear D. Trimming stripped 0 bases from V and 0 bases from J, with 10 bases between. This CDR3 is built from 15 residues. Germline V gives CDR1 SGDLS, CDR2 YYNGEE. The CDR3 is CASSVEAASSYEQYF. In nucleotides, the CDR3 is TGTGCCAGCAGCGTAGAGGCAGCTAGCTCCTACGAGCAGTACTTC.

CDR3: CASSSRASGTEAFF. The CDR3 region has the DNA TGTGCCAGCAGCTCCCGGGCCTCAGGGACTGAAGCTTTCTTT. The chain carries TRBV7-8 and TRBJ1-1, with TRBD1 as a possible D gene (5 bases). This CDR3 has 14 residues. V dropped 4 bases and J dropped 5 bases, with 14 bases sitting between them. Germline V gene lookup returns CDR1 SGHVS and CDR2 FQNEAQ.

The chain uses TRBV19 and TRBJ1-6; 9 bases align to TRBD1. CDR3 length equals 16 residues. Germline V gives CDR1 LNHDA, CDR2 SQIVND (reference sequence). The V and J ends lost 7 bases and 1 base, in that order; junction bases with no gene match: 5. The CDR3 coding sequence is TGTGCCAGTACCTGGACAGGGGCATCCTATAATTCACCCCTCCACTTT. The encoded protein is CASTWTGASYNSPLHF.

The chain carries TRBV27 and TRBJ1-1; D not certain. V was cut by 1 base and J by 3 bases, with 6 bases left in between. Per the germline V gene, CDR1 is MNHEY and CDR2 is SMNVEV (reference sequence). The CDR3 is 13 amino acids. The CDR3 reads CASSLLEHTEAFF. The CDR3 DNA reads as TGTGCCAGCAGTTTATTGGAGCACACTGAAGCTTTCTTT.

The rearrangement uses TRBV19 and TRBJ1-2; 9 bases are shared with TRBD1. J gave up 2 bases and V 6 bases, and 13 bases lay outside the gene matches. The germline gives CDR1 LNHDA, CDR2 SQIVND (reference sequence). The CDR3 has 17 residues. CDR3 nucleotides: TGTGCCAGTAGGAGGGGGAGGACAGGGGAGATGAACTATGGCTACACCTTC. As protein: CASRRGRTGEMNYGYTF.

This chain uses TRBV4-1 with TRBJ1-2; D is possibly TRBD1 (6 bases). Looked up from germline, CDR1 is MGHRA and CDR2 is YSYEKL. The CDR3 runs 14 residues. Trimming stripped 1 base from V and 5 bases from J, with 11 bases between. The CDR3 bases are TGCGCCAGCAGCCAAGCGGAAGGGGGTTATGGCTACACCTTC. Translated, it gives CASSQAEGGYGYTF.

The chain combines TRBV4-3 with TRBJ1-1; D is unclear. The germline gives CDR1 LGHNA, CDR2 YSLEER. V shed 0 bases and J shed 3 bases, with 8 bases lying between them. The CDR3 sequence is 14 residues long. In nucleotides, the CDR3 is TGCGCCAGCAGCCAAGATCCCGTTGACACTGAAGCTTTCTTT. Protein product: CASSQDPVDTEAFF.

V is TRBV18 and J is TRBJ1-3; no reliable D call. The ends were cut back, 5 bases at V and 0 bases at J, with 8 bases in the middle. The germline gives CDR1 KGHSH, CDR2 LQKENI. This CDR3 spans 14 amino acids. CDR3 nucleotides: TGTGCCAGCTCAGTTCAAAACTCTGGAAACACCATATATTTT. Translating gives CASSVQNSGNTIYF. The full variable domain, completed using reference TRBV18 and TRBJ1-3, is NAGVMQNPRHLVRRRGQEARLRCSPMKGHSHVYWYRQLPEEGLKFMVYLQKENIIDESGMPKERFSAEFPKEGPSILRIQQVVRGDSAAYFCASSVQNSGNTIYFGEGSWLTVV.

The chain combines TRBV7-2 with TRBJ2-1, with TRBD1 as a possible D gene (6 bases). The germline V and J ends were trimmed by 0 bases and 6 bases, with 9 bases remaining between them. Germline V gene sequence: CDR1 SGHTA, CDR2 FQGNSA. The length of the CDR3 is 14 residues. CDR3 DNA: TGTGCCAGCAGCTTAGCGGGGGCCCTCAATGAGCAGTTCTTC. It yields the protein CASSLAGALNEQFF.

This chain uses TRBV5-6 with TRBJ1-2, with D perhaps matching TRBD1 (5 bases). This CDR3 region has 12 residues. Germline CDR1 and CDR2: SGHDT and YYEEEE. V was pared by 5 bases and J by 8 bases, with 13 bases between. The CDR3 region is CASRRGREGYTF. The CDR3 DNA reads TGTGCCAGCAGACGGGGCCGGGAGGGCTACACCTTC. Together with reference TRBV5-6 and TRBJ1-2, the CDR3 gives the full variable domain: DAGVTQSPTHLIKTRGQQVTLRCSPKSGHDTVSWYQQALGQGPQFIFQYYEEEERQRGNFPDRFSGHQFPNYSSELNVNALLLGDSALYLCASRRGREGYTFGSGTRLTVV.

The V and J genes are TRBV12-3 or TRBV12-4 and TRBJ2-7, with D possibly matching TRBD1 (6 bases). Trimming cost V 4 bases and J 2 bases, with 9 bases left between them. This CDR3 region has 13 residues. CDR3 in DNA: TGTGCCAGCAGTTGGACAGAAACCTACGAGCAGTACTTC. Amino acid sequence: CASSWTETYEQYF.

The rearrangement links TRBV11-2 to TRBJ2-7, with a possible D match to TRBD2 (6 bases). Trimming removed 4 bases from V and 3 bases from J, with 16 bases in between. This CDR3 has 15 residues. Germline lookup yields CDR1 SGHAT and CDR2 FQNNGV. The CDR3 spells CASSSTGTPYYEQYF. As DNA, the CDR3 is TGTGCCAGCAGCTCGACCGGGACTCCTTACTACGAGCAGTACTTC. The full variable domain, with the rest looked up from reference TRBV11-2 and TRBJ2-7, is EAGVAQSPRYKIIEKRQSVAFWCNPISGHATLYWYQQILGQGPKLLIQFQNNGVVDDSQLPKDRFSAERLKGVDSTLKIQPAKLEDSAVYLCASSSTGTPYYEQYFGPGTRLTVT.

This sequence joins TRBV11-3 and TRBJ1-2; 7 bases match TRBD1. Germline V gene data show CDR1 as SGHNT and CDR2 as YENEEA. The CDR3 sequence is 16 residues long. V shed 2 bases, J shed 7 bases, and the junction held 13 bases outside the gene matches. The CDR3 DNA reads as TGTGCCAGCAGCTTAACGGGGACAGCCGTTAACGGTGGCTACACCTTC. Translating gives CASSLTGTAVNGGYTF.

The rearrangement joins TRBV9 to TRBJ1-2; 8 nucleotides align to TRBD1. The CDR3 extends over 14 amino acids. CDR1 is SGDLS and CDR2 is YYNGEE in the germline V gene. J gave up 3 bases and V 4 bases, and 5 bases lay outside the gene matches. The CDR3 bases are TGTGCCAGCAGCACAGGGGGGAACGACTATGGCTACACCTTC. Protein: CASSTGGNDYGYTF.

This clone showed up just a few times. The chain is built from TRBV3-1 (or the pseudogene TRBV3-2) and TRBJ1-2; no definite D call. Looked up from germline, CDR1 is LGHDT and CDR2 is YNNKEL (reference sequence). The ends were cut back, 4 bases at V and 5 bases at J, with 14 bases in the middle. The CDR3 is 14 residues long. DNA for the CDR3: TGTGCCAGCAGCCCCTTAGGAGAGGAGTATGGCTACACCTTC. This encodes CASSPLGEEYGYTF.

This chain links TRBV4-2 with TRBJ2-2, with 7 bases lining up with TRBD1. Germline V CDR1 and CDR2: LGHNA, YNFKEQ. The J segment lost 5 bases and the V segment lost 0 bases, leaving 9 bases of the junction unmatched. CDR3 size: 17 residues. CDR3 loop: CASSQDRRTGATGELFF. In DNA, the CDR3 is TGTGCCAGCAGCCAAGATAGGAGGACAGGAGCTACCGGGGAGCTGTTTTTT.

Concerning this clone itself: Other DNA sequences in the same sample also yield this CDR3. The chain uses TRBV18 and TRBJ2-1; 14 bases fit TRBD2. Germline CDR1 and CDR2: KGHSH and LQKENI. V gave up 3 bases and J gave up 5 bases; unmatched junction bases: 0. The CDR3 spans 15 residues. The DNA of the CDR3 is TGTGCCAGCTCACCGGGACTAGCGGGGGACAATGAGCAGTTCTTC. This translates into CASSPGLAGDNEQFF.

The chain recombines TRBV4-1 with TRBJ1-1; the D is unclear. The germline V gene encodes CDR1 MGHRA and CDR2 YSYEKL. CDR3 length equals 15 residues. The V end lost 4 bases, the J end lost 2 bases, and 14 bases lay between the germline ends. CDR3 DNA: TGCGCCAGCAGCCCCCCTTATCGGGGAAACACTGAAGCTTTCTTT. Translating it yields CASSPPYRGNTEAFF.

This clone was counted a single time. The rearrangement uses TRBV7-2 and TRBJ1-2; 8 bases match TRBD1. The trim removed 3 bases at V and 8 bases at J, leaving 5 bases unmatched. Germline V gives CDR1 SGHTA, CDR2 FQGNSA. The CDR3 covers 13 residues. CDR3 loop: CASSLDRAGGYTF. The DNA for the CDR3 is TGTGCCAGCAGCTTGGACAGGGCGGGGGGCTACACCTTC.